The source of this TCR beta chain is a study of blood T cells in healthy people across ages (dated by TCRdb to between 2015 and 2017). For context, the study as a whole: In model experiments, roughly one uniquely barcoded TCR beta cDNA molecule per two T cells was captured by template switching. Age-related changes in TCR beta repertoire diversity were measured in the study by deep sequencing normalized with unique cDNA molecular identifiers. Donors were grouped into four age groups: young (average approximately 15 years), middle-aged (approximately 41), aged (about 59) and long-lived (82). The study analyzed two additional independent replicas of 1 million unique cDNA reads from the same blood draw for two donors, one aged 18 to 29 and one aged 80 or older.

Receptor amplification or capture employed 5' RACE. These reads were obtained on an Illumina HiSeq 2500. A second PCR of about 7 to 12 cycles was run with a J-beta primer mix and a sample-barcoded 5' primer. A unique molecular identifier was introduced onto each TCR beta cDNA molecule by a template-switch 5' adaptor carrying 12 random nucleotides. Each sample yielded at least 2.5 million CDR3-containing paired-end reads. First-strand cDNA synthesis was performed from all RNA using the Mint cDNA synthesis kit, with priming by a TRBC-specific oligonucleotide. After uracil-DNA glycosylase treatment, a first 18-cycle PCR used universal primers M1SS and BC2_uni_R on all cDNA. The study's own analysis went as follows. For normalization, 1 million high-quality reads were randomly selected from each sample, with every read carrying a distinct molecular identifier. Reads sharing molecular identifiers were discarded rather than binned into consensus sequences. MiTCR, set to a Q25 quality threshold and the strictest error-elimination algorithm, was used for CDR3 identification, clonotype clustering and error correction. A nonparametric unseen species model with Euler transformation was used to estimate lower-bound total TCR beta diversity. TCRdb reprocessing: public reads trimmed at Q25 with fastp, clones called with MiXCR, in-frame beta chains kept. One record per CDR3 amino acid sequence lists the most common genes and DNA. The V and J calls were determined by TCRdb, not by the authors. The sample table records approximately 780,000 distinct CDR3 sequences; around a quarter of these occur just once. In total, the top ten clones hold under 3% of the sample.

The V end loses 6 bases and the J end loses 5 bases, and a stretch of 16 bases separates them. CDR1 and CDR2 were assigned from the germline V gene as MNHEY and SVGAGI. CDR3 length: 15 amino acids, cysteine to phenylalanine. Of the read, only the CDR3 DNA is kept; its 45 bases are in frame from base 1. Systemically healthy Caucasian individuals from Russia, approximately 39 in total and aged roughly 6 to 95 years, were included as donors. Each donor gave around 9.8 milliliters of peripheral blood, collected into EDTA-treated Vacutainer tubes. PBMCs were isolated by Ficoll-Paque density-gradient centrifugation, with at least 7 million obtained per sample. Trizol reagent was used to extract total RNA from PBMCs, with at least 5.5 micrograms per sample. For every donor, flow cytometry on a PBMC aliquot measured the percentage of naive CD45RAhigh/CD27high T cells. Overall study outcomes, separate from this receptor: Estimates of total diversity based on one million sequenced T cells were regarded as lower bounds and as underestimates. Compared with the aged group, the long-lived group had more naive CD4+ T cells, fewer expanded clones and increased TCR diversity, suggesting age selection. Observed TCR beta diversity per million T cells fell roughly linearly with age, and a significant reduction was already apparent by age around 40. The percentage of naive T cells measured by flow cytometry correlated strongly with observed TCR beta diversity. Because the CMV infection status of the donors was unknown, age-related changes in expanded clonotypes may potentially have been confounded. Since profiling was done on bulk unsorted PBMCs, naive and antigen-experienced compartments could not be conclusively compared.

As regards this clonotype: What antigen it recognizes has not been identified. Per-base qualities were not stored, and no clone one base away is much larger.

The same specimen was also included in a second study, on T cells of mothers and their children. The second study's authors report: Nine systemically healthy Caucasian individuals, comprising three mothers and their six children, were included as donors. cDNA synthesis consumed the entire amount of extracted RNA, loaded at about 1.5 ug RNA in each 15 ul reaction. Sample barcodes and 2-4 random nucleotides were added via the M1S primer in the second PCR. Over 8.5 million TCR beta CDR3 reads were obtained for each mother, and 2.5 million to 3 million reads were obtained for each child. In both related and unrelated pairs, thymic selection shapes the output of TCR recombination in a similar way, with inherited differences having only a minor effect. Normalized repertoire overlap was always found to be slightly, but never significantly, higher in related mother-child pairs than in unrelated mother-child pairs. No persistent microchimeric T cell clones were detected, at a sensitivity of 90 to 100 clones per million clonotypes. The study used deep NGS to compare TCR beta repertoires of mothers and children, seeking features distinguishing related mother-child pairs from unrelated individuals. The mean age was roughly 36 +/- 4 years for the mothers and approximately 11 +/- 4 years for the children. After adapters were ligated using NEBNext reagents, the libraries underwent 100+100 nt paired-end sequencing on an Illumina HiSeq 2000. Mother and child libraries were prepared a month apart and sequenced in separate runs to prevent cross-contamination. Each donor had between roughly 500,000 and 2,200,000 distinct TCR beta clonotypes identified. Naive TCR beta clonotypes were estimated from low-frequency clonotypes matched to each donor's FACS-determined naive share, without sorting.

Sequencing input: blood. This receptor was obtained from a boy aged 5-17 years in good health. The chain employs TRBV6-5 and TRBJ1-4; the D gene cannot be named for sure. The CDR3 amino acid sequence is: CASSPGRVRNEKLFF. The DNA sequence is given as TGTGCCAGCAGCCCCGGGAGGGTCCGCAATGAAAAACTGTTTTTT.